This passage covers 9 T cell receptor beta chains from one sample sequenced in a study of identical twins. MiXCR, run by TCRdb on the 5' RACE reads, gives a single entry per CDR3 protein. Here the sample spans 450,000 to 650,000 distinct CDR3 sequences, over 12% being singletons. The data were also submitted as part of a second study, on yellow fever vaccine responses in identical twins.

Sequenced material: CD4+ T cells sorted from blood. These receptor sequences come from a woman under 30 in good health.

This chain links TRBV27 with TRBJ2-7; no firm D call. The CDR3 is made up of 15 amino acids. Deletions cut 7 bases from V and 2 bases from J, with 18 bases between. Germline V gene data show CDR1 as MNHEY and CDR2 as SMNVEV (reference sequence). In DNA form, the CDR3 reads TGTGCCAGCACCCTAACCCTTAAAGGACCCTACGAGCAGTACTTC. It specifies CASTLTLKGPYEQYF.

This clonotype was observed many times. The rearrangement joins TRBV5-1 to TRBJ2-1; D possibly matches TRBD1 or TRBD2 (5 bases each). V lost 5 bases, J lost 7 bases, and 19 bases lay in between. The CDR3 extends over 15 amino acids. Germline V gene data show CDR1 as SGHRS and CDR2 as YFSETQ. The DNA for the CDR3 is TGCGCCAGCAGTTCCGGGACCCCCTCTCGTAATGAGCAGTTCTTC. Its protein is CASSSGTPSRNEQFF.

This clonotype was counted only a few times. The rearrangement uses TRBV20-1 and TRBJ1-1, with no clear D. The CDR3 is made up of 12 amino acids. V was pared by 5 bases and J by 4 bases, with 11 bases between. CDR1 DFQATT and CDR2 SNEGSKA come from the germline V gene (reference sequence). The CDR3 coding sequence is TGCAGTGCTTTTCGGGGTAGCACTGAAGCTTTCTTT. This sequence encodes CSAFRGSTEAFF.

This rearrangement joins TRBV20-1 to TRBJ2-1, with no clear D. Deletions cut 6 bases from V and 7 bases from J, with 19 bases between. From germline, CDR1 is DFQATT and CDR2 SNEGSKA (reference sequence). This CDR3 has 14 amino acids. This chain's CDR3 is CSAGHTKIGNEQFF. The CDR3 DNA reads TGCAGTGCCGGGCACACAAAAATAGGAAATGAGCAGTTCTTC.

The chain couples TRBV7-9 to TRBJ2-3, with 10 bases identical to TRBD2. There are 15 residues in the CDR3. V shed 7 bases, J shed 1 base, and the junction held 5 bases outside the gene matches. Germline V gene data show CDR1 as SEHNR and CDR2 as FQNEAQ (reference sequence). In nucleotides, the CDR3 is TGTGCCAGCACCTCGAGCGGGAGGGGCACAGATACGCAGTATTTT. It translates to CASTSSGRGTDTQYF.

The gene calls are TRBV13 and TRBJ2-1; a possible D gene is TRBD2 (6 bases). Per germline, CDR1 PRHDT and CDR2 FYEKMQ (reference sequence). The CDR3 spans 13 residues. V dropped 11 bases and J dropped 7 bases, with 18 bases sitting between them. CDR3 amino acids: CASNGRGNNEQFF. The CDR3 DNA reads TGTGCCTCCAACGGGCGGGGTAATAATGAGCAGTTCTTC.

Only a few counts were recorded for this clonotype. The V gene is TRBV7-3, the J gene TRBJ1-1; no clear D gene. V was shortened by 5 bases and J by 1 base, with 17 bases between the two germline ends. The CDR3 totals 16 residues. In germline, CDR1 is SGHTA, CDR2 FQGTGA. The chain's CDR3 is CASSAQPMGTNTEAFF. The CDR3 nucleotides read TGTGCCAGCAGCGCACAACCTATGGGAACGAACACTGAAGCTTTCTTT.

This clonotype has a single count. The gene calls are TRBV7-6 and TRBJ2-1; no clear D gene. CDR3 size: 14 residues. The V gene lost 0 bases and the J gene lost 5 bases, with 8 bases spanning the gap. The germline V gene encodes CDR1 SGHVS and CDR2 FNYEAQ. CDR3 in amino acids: CASSLAGLHNEQFF. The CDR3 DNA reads TGTGCCAGCAGCTTAGCAGGGCTACACAATGAGCAGTTCTTC.

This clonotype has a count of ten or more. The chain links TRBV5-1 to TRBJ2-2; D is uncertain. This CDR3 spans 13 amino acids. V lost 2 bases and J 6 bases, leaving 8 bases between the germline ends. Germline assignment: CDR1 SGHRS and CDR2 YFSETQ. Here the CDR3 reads CASSFGRAGELFF. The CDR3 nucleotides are TGCGCCAGCAGCTTCGGTAGAGCCGGGGAGCTGTTTTTT.